The clone carrying this T cell receptor (beta chain) was counted a few times. Its antigen is still unknown. The CDR3 has 14 amino acids. Trimming shortened V by 1 base and J by 7 bases, and 10 bases separated the two germline ends. Germline CDR1 is MGHRA and CDR2 is YSYEKL. Amplification of TCR alpha and beta CDR3 regions from RNA used iRepertoire nested multiplex PCR. A single record per CDR3 protein comes from TCRdb applying MiXCR to the multiplex PCR reads. The sample includes 300,000 to 450,000 distinct CDR3 sequences, roughly two fifths of them seen just once. This entry is derived from a study of glioma-infiltrating T cells. Study-wide findings and caveats: Above-expected tissue-blood divergence occurred in all gliomas, most in low-grade ones. Tissue and blood shared very few CDR3 sequences. Patients with low tissue-blood divergence carried a signature set of shared blood CDR3 motifs.

The sequence came from a human donor with low-grade glioma or glioblastoma, undergoing nonglioma brain surgery, or in good health (not recorded which). The V gene is TRBV4-1, the J gene TRBJ1-4; D is undetermined. Sequences were obtained from glioma tissue, nonneoplastic brain tissue, or PBMCs (not recorded which). The CDR3 reads CASSQVGWVEKLFF. CDR3 sequence (DNA): TGCGCCAGCAGCCAAGTGGGGTGGGTTGAAAAACTGTTTTTT.